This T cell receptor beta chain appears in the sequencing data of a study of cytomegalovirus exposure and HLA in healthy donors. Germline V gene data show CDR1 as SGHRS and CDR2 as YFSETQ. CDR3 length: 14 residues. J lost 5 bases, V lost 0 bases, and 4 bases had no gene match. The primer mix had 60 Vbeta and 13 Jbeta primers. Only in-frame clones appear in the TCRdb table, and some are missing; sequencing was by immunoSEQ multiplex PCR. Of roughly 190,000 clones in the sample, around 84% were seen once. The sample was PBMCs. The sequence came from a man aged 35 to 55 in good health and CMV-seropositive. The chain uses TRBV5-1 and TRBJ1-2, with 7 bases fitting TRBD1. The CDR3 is CASSLDRGWYGYTF. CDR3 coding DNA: TGCGCCAGCAGCTTGGACAGGGGTTGGTATGGCTACACCTTC.